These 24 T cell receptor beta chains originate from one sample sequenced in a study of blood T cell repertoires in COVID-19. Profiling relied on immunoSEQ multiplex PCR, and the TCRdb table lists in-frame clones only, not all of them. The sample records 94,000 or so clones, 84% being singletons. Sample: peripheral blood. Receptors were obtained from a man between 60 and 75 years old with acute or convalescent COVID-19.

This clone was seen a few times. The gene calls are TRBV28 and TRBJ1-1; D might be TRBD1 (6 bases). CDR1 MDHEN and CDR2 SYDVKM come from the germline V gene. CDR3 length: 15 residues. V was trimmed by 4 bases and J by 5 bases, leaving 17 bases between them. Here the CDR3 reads CASSSGQPGGTEAFF. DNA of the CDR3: TGTGCCAGCAGTTCCGGACAGCCCGGCGGGACTGAAGCTTTCTTT.

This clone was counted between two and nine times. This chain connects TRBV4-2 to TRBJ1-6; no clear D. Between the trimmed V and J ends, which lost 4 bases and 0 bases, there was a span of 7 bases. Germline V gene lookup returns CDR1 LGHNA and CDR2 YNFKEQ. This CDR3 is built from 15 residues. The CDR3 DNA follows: TGTGCCAGCAGCCGAGGGTTCTCCTATAATTCACCCCTCCACTTT. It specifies CASSRGFSYNSPLHF.

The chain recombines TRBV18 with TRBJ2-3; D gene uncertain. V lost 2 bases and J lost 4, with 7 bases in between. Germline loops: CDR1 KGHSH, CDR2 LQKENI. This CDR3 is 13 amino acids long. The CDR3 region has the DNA TGTGCCAGCTCACCATTCCAGGCAGATACGCAGTATTTT. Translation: CASSPFQADTQYF.

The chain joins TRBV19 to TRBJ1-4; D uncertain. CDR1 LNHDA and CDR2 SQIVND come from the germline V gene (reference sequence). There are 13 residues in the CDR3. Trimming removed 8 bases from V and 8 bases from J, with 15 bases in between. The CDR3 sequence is CASSRTGSEKLFF. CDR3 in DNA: TGTGCCAGTTCTCGGACGGGAAGCGAAAAACTGTTTTTT.

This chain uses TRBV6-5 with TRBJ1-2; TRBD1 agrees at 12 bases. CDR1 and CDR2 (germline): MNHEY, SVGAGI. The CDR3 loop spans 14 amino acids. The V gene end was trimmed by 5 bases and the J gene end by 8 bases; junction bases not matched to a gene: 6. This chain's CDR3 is CASSPRDRGRGYTF. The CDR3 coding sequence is TGTGCCAGCAGTCCTCGGGACAGGGGGCGAGGCTACACCTTC.

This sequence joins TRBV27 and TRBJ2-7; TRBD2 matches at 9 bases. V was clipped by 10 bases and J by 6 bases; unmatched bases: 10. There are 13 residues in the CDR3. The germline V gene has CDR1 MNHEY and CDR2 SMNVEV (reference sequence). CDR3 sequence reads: CATVAGGRAEQYF. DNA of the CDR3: TGTGCCACCGTCGCGGGGGGGCGCGCCGAGCAGTACTTC.

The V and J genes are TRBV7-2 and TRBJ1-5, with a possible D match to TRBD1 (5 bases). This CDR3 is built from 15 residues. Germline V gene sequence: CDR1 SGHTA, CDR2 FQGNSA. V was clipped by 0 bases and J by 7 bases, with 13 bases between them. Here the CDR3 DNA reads TGTGCCAGCAGCTTAGCCCCGGGGGAAGGACAGCCCCAGCATTTT. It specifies CASSLAPGEGQPQHF.

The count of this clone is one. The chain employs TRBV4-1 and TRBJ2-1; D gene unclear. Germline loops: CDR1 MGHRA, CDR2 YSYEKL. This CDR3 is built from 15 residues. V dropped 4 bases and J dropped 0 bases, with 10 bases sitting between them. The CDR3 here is CASSPGGDSYNEQFF. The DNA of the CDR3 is TGCGCCAGCAGCCCGGGTGGCGACTCCTACAATGAGCAGTTCTTC.

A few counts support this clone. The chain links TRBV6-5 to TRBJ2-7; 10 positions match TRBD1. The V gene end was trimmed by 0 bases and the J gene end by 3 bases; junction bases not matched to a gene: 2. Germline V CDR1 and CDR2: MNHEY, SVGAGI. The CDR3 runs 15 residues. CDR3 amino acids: CASSYSGTGVYEQYF. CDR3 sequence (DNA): TGTGCCAGCAGTTACTCCGGGACAGGGGTCTACGAGCAGTACTTC.

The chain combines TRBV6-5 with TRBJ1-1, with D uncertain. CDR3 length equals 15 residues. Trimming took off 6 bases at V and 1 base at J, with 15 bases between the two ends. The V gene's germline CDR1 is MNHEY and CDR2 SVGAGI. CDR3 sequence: CASRPRLETNTEAFF. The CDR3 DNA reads TGTGCCAGCAGACCGAGACTGGAGACGAACACTGAAGCTTTCTTT.

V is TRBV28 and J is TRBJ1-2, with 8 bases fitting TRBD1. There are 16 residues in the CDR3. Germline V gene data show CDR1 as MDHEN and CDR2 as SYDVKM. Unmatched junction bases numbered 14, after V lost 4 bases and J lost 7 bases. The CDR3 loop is CASSSFGAGGRSGYTF. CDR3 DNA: TGTGCCAGCAGTTCATTCGGAGCAGGGGGCAGGAGTGGCTACACCTTC.

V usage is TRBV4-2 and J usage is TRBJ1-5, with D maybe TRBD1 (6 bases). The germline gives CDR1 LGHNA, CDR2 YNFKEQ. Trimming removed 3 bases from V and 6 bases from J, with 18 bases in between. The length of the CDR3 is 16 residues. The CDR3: CASSHGGQPLGQPQHF. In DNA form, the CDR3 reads TGTGCCAGCAGCCACGGAGGACAGCCATTGGGTCAGCCCCAGCATTTT.

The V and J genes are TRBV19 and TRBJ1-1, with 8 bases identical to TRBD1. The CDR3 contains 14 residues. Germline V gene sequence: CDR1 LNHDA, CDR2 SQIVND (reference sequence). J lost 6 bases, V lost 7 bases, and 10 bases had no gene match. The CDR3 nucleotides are TGTGCCAGTACCTCGGACAGGGTGAGCGCTGAAGCTTTCTTT. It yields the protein CASTSDRVSAEAFF.

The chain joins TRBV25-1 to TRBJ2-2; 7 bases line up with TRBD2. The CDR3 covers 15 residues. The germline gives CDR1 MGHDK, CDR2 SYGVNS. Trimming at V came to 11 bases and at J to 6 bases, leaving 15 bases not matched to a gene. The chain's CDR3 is CACMKSGALPGELFF. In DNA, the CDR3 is TGTGCCTGTATGAAAAGCGGGGCGTTACCCGGGGAGCTGTTTTTT.

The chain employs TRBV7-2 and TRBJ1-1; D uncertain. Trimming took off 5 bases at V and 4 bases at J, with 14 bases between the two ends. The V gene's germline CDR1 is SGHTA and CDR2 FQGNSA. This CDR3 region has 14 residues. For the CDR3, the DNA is TGTGCCAGCAGCCACCCAATCGGCGGCACTGAAGCTTTCTTT. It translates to CASSHPIGGTEAFF.

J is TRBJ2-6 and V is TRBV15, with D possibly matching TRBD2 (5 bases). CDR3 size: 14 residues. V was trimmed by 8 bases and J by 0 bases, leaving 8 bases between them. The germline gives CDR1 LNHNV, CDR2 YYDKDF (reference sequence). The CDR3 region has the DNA TGTGCCACCCCGAGGGCCTCTGGGGCCAACGTCCTGACTTTC. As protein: CATPRASGANVLTF.

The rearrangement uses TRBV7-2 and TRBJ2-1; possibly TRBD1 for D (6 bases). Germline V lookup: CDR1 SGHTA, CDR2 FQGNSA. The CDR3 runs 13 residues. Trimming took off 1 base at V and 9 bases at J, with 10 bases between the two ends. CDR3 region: CASSLDLGGEQFF. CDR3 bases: TGTGCCAGCAGCTTAGACTTAGGGGGTGAGCAGTTCTTC.

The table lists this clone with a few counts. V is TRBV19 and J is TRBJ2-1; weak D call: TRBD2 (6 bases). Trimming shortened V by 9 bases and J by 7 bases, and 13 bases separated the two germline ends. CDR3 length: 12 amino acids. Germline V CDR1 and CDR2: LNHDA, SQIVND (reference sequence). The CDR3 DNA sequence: TGTGCCAGCGGGACTGGCAAAAATGAGCAGTTCTTC. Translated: CASGTGKNEQFF.

The CDR3 protein is CASSSPGGQFF. As DNA, the CDR3 is TGTGCCAGCAGCTCCCCGGGTGGGCAGTTCTTC. The V call is TRBV5-4, the J call TRBJ2-1; D ambiguous. Germline V gene sequence: CDR1 SGHNT, CDR2 YYREEE (reference sequence). This CDR3 has 11 amino acids. Between the trimmed V and J ends, which lost 3 bases and 12 bases, there was a span of 10 bases. The variable domain in full, completed from reference TRBV5-4 and TRBJ2-1, reads ETGVTQSPTHLIKTRGQQVTLRCSSQSGHNTVSWYQQALGQGPQFIFQYYREEENGRGNFPPRFSGLQFPNYSSELNVNALELDDSALYLCASSSPGGQFFGPGTRLTVL.

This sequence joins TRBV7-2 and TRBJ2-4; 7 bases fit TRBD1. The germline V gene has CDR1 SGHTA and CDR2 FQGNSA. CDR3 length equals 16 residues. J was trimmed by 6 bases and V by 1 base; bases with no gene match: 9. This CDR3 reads CASSLVVWAGGNIQYF. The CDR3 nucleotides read TGTGCCAGCAGCTTAGTTGTGTGGGCAGGGGGAAACATTCAGTACTTC.

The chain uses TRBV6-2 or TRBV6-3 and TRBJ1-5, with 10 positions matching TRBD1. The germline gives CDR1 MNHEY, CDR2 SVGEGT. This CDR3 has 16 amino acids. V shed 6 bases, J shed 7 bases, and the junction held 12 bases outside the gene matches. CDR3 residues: CASSPRDRGPGQPQHF. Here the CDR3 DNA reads TGTGCCAGCAGCCCTCGGGACAGGGGACCCGGACAGCCCCAGCATTTT.

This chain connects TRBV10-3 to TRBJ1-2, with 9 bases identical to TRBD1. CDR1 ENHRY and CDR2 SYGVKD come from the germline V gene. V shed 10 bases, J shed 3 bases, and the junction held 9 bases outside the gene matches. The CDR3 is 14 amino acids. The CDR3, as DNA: TGTGCCACCGAGCCGGGACAGGGTTACTATGGCTACACCTTC. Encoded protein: CATEPGQGYYGYTF.

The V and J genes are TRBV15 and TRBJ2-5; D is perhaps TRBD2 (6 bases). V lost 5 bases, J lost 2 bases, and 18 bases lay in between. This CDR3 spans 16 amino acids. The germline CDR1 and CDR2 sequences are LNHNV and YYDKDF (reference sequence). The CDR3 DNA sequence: TGTGCCACCAGCCGATATGGCTGGGGGGAACAAGAGACCCAGTACTTC. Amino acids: CATSRYGWGEQETQYF.

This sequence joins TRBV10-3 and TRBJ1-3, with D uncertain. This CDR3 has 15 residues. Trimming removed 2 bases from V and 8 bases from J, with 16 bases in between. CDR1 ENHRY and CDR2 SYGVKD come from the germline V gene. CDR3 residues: CAISEAVLLVDTIYF. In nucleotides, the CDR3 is TGTGCCATCAGTGAGGCGGTACTCCTGGTGGACACCATATATTTT.